Presented here are 12 T cell receptor beta chains from one specimen sequenced in a study of CXCR3-negative and CXCR3-positive naive CD8 T cells. These receptors have no known antigen. Findings and limits, study-wide: CXCR3-positive naive cells carried more hydrophobic TRB CDR3s than CXCR3-negative ones.

Libraries were UMI-labeled 5' RACE TRB cDNA. Following a re-call of the 5' RACE reads, TCRdb has one entry per CDR3 protein and lacks DNA. Reported are roughly 93,000 distinct CDR3 sequences; the ten largest clones contain about 1%. The specimen sequenced was naive CXCR3+ CD8+ T cells from blood. Subset described: CD45RO-CCR7+CD27+CD95- naive CD8+ T cells expressing CXCR3 (TNR3+). The receptor set was obtained from a human donor in good health. Some clones in this sample may be carry-over from other donors' samples.

J is TRBJ2-3 and V is TRBV7-7; the D call of TRBD1 rests on TCRdb alone, since no DNA is present to check it. Germline V lookup: CDR1 SSHAT, CDR2 FNYEAQ (reference sequence). CDR3 length: 15 residues. The CDR3 sequence: CASSQGPQSADTQYF.

The chain couples TRBV19 to TRBJ1-1. This CDR3 comprises 11 residues. Germline V gene sequence: CDR1 LNHDA, CDR2 SQIVND (reference sequence). CDR3 amino acids: CASRGGVEAFF.

V gene TRBV3-1 combines with J gene TRBJ2-1; TCRdb lists TRBD2, though no DNA is available to test this call. The CDR3 has 17 residues. CDR1 and CDR2 (germline): LGHDT, YNNKEL (reference sequence). Here the CDR3 reads CASSQGGEAGNYNEQFF.

The chain joins TRBV6-2 or TRBV6-3 to TRBJ2-7. The germline CDR1 and CDR2 sequences are MNHEY and SVGEGT. This CDR3 spans 12 amino acids. The CDR3 is CASRVSPYEQYF.

The V gene is TRBV29-1, the J gene TRBJ2-2; the D gene TCRdb calls, TRBD1, cannot be checked with no DNA. Germline CDR1 is SQVTM and CDR2 is ANQGSEA. The CDR3 is 15 amino acids. This CDR3 is CSVLGAGDNTGELFF.

The chain employs TRBV29-1 and TRBJ2-5; the D call from TCRdb, TRBD2, cannot be confirmed without DNA. Germline V lookup: CDR1 SQVTM, CDR2 ANQGSEA. The CDR3 is 17 residues long. This CDR3 is CSVGGLLAGGYQETQYF.

This chain joins TRBV7-8 and TRBJ2-7; the D call of TRBD1 rests on TCRdb alone, since no DNA is present to check it. Germline CDR1 is SGHVS and CDR2 is FQNEAQ. This CDR3 region has 16 residues. The CDR3 protein is CASSLLRGASSYEQYF.

The chain is built from TRBV6-6 and TRBJ2-2. The CDR3 is 15 amino acids. In germline, CDR1 is MNHNY, CDR2 SVGAGI (reference sequence). CDR3 sequence reads: CASSSRGARTGELFF.

The chain carries TRBV20-1 and TRBJ2-7; without DNA, the TCRdb call of TRBD2 cannot be checked. Germline loops: CDR1 DFQATT, CDR2 SNEGSKA (reference sequence). The CDR3 runs to 12 residues. The CDR3 here is CSPYWEGSEQYF.

The chain recombines TRBV11-3 with TRBJ2-2; checking the TCRdb D call of TRBD1 is not possible without DNA. Per the germline V gene, CDR1 is SGHNT and CDR2 is YENEEA. The CDR3 runs 15 residues. The CDR3 sequence is CASSSSGGWTGELFF. Full variable domain (missing parts from reference TRBV11-3 and TRBJ2-2): EAGVVQSPRYKIIEKKQPVAFWCNPISGHNTLYWYLQNLGQGPELLIRYENEEAVDDSQLPKDRFSAERLKGVDSTLKIQPAELGDSAVYLCASSSSGGWTGELFFGEGSRLTVL.

This chain connects TRBV7-2 to TRBJ1-1; the D gene TCRdb calls, TRBD1, cannot be checked with no DNA. Germline V gene lookup returns CDR1 SGHTA and CDR2 FQGNSA. This CDR3 has 16 amino acids. CDR3 protein: CASSLGYRSPNTEAFF.

The chain uses TRBV20-1 and TRBJ2-7; TCRdb proposes TRBD2, but this gene call is untestable without DNA. The germline gives CDR1 DFQATT, CDR2 SNEGSKA (reference sequence). The CDR3 length is 13 residues. CDR3 protein: CSARGTGDYEQYF.